What follows are 31 T cell receptor beta chains derived from one specimen sequenced in a study of memory B cells and T cells in multiple sclerosis. No antigen has been assigned to these receptors. After stimulus-free culture, autoproliferating CFSE-dim and non-proliferating CFSE-high T cells were sequenced separately. Cultures began with approximately 52 million CFSE-labeled PBMCs, unstimulated for more than 6 days, with replicate wells pooled. Only in-frame clones appear in the TCRdb table, and some are missing; sequencing was by immunoSEQ multiplex PCR. The sample lists 9,500 to 15,000 clones; 80% to 90% were seen once. Sequencing was performed on PBMCs from blood kept in culture. The receptors stem from a human donor with multiple sclerosis.

The chain recombines TRBV28 with TRBJ1-5, with TRBD1 matching 9 bases. Germline assignment: CDR1 MDHEN and CDR2 SYDVKM. The CDR3 length is 14 residues. Trimming at V came to 6 bases and at J to 7 bases, leaving 7 bases not matched to a gene. CDR3 amino acids: CASRRDREVQPQHF. The CDR3 nucleotides are TGTGCCAGCAGGCGGGACAGGGAAGTACAGCCCCAGCATTTT.

The chain uses TRBV5-1 and TRBJ2-7, with D perhaps matching TRBD1 (6 bases). Trimming left V 4 bases short and J 2 bases short, with 19 bases between. Germline CDR1 SGHRS, CDR2 YFSETQ. The CDR3 extends over 16 amino acids. For the CDR3, the DNA is TGCGCCAGCAGCCAATCCCCGGACAGTATAACCTACGAGCAGTACTTC. It translates to CASSQSPDSITYEQYF.

This clone was counted a single time. This chain connects TRBV15 to TRBJ1-2; 8 positions match TRBD1. V lost 9 bases to trimming and J lost 1 base; unmatched junction nucleotides: 13. Germline CDR1 reads LNHNV; CDR2 reads YYDKDF (reference sequence). The CDR3 is 16 residues long. This CDR3 reads CATARTGYPHNYGYTF. Written as DNA, the CDR3 is TGTGCCACTGCTCGGACAGGGTACCCTCATAACTATGGCTACACCTTC.

This clone was found a few times. The chain carries TRBV6-1 and TRBJ2-7; D not resolved. There are 15 residues in the CDR3. The ends were cut back, 6 bases at V and 4 bases at J, with 19 bases in the middle. Per the germline V gene, CDR1 is MNHNS and CDR2 is SASEGT. The CDR3: CASRAAASTPYEQYF. In nucleotides, the CDR3 is TGTGCCAGCAGGGCCGCGGCCTCGACTCCTTACGAGCAGTACTTC.

The genes are TRBV5-4 and TRBJ1-6; 12 positions match TRBD1. Trimming at V came to 2 bases and at J to 10 bases, leaving 7 bases not matched to a gene. CDR1 is SGHNT and CDR2 is YYREEE in the germline V gene (reference sequence). The CDR3 loop spans 16 amino acids. CDR3 sequence: CASSLGGTGGLSPLHF. DNA of the CDR3: TGTGCCAGCAGCTTAGGGGGGACAGGGGGCCTGTCACCCCTCCACTTT. The full variable domain, completed using reference TRBV5-4 and TRBJ1-6, is ETGVTQSPTHLIKTRGQQVTLRCSSQSGHNTVSWYQQALGQGPQFIFQYYREEENGRGNFPPRFSGLQFPNYSSELNVNALELDDSALYLCASSLGGTGGLSPLHFGNGTRLTVT.

The chain uses TRBV10-3 and TRBJ2-1; TRBD2 matches 11 bases. Losses at the gene ends were 2 bases for V and 7 bases for J; bases not matched to a gene: 4. The CDR3 is 15 residues long. Germline lookup yields CDR1 ENHRY and CDR2 SYGVKD. The CDR3 region is CAISEPSGRYNEQFF. CDR3 DNA: TGTGCCATCAGTGAGCCTAGCGGGAGGTATAATGAGCAGTTCTTC.

This clone was detected a few times. The chain uses TRBV7-9 and TRBJ1-2, with D unresolved. Germline V CDR1 and CDR2: SEHNR, FQNEAQ (reference sequence). CDR3 length: 14 amino acids. The germline V and J ends were trimmed by 0 bases and 0 bases, with 5 bases remaining between them. Here the CDR3 DNA reads TGTGCCAGCAGCTTAGCTGCCCCTAACTATGGCTACACCTTC. This codes for CASSLAAPNYGYTF.

The rearrangement links TRBV5-1 to TRBJ2-2, with 10 bases lining up with TRBD1. The CDR3 runs 14 residues. CDR1 and CDR2 (germline): SGHRS, YFSETQ. Unmatched junction bases numbered 2, after V lost 3 bases and J lost 6 bases. The chain's CDR3 is CASSSGQGAGELFF. CDR3 coding DNA: TGCGCCAGCAGCTCAGGACAGGGGGCCGGGGAGCTGTTTTTT.

The V gene is TRBV9, the J gene TRBJ1-3; D remains ambiguous. Germline CDR1 and CDR2: SGDLS and YYNGEE. This CDR3 region has 15 residues. Trimming shortened V by 0 bases and J by 7 bases, and 14 bases separated the two germline ends. The CDR3 sequence: CASSVDGSWTNTIYF. The DNA for the CDR3 is TGTGCCAGCAGCGTAGACGGGTCCTGGACCAACACCATATATTTT.

The gene calls are TRBV11-2 and TRBJ2-7; D ambiguous. Germline V gives CDR1 SGHAT, CDR2 FQNNGV. This CDR3 is built from 13 residues. The V end lost 3 bases, the J end lost 2 bases, and 8 bases lay between the germline ends. CDR3 in DNA: TGTGCCAGCAGCTTTTCCTCGGCCTACGAGCAGTACTTC. This codes for CASSFSSAYEQYF.

The chain employs TRBV5-1 and TRBJ1-4, with 10 bases matching TRBD1. Germline CDR1 SGHRS, CDR2 YFSETQ. This CDR3 region has 14 residues. J was trimmed by 8 bases and V by 4 bases; bases with no gene match: 5. The CDR3 DNA follows: TGCGCCAGCAGCCAGGGACAGGGGCGAGAAAAACTGTTTTTT. Residues: CASSQGQGREKLFF.

The J gene is TRBJ2-5, the V gene TRBV2; weak D call: TRBD1 (5 bases). Germline CDR1 and CDR2: SNHLY and FYNNEI. The CDR3 length is 14 residues. V lost 6 bases, J lost 2 bases, and 13 bases lay in between. The chain's CDR3 is CASRLQEPQETQYF. The CDR3 bases are TGTGCCAGCAGACTACAGGAGCCGCAAGAGACCCAGTACTTC.

This sequence joins TRBV9 and TRBJ2-7; tentative D call: TRBD1 (6 bases). CDR1 is SGDLS, CDR2 YYNGEE, per germline. The V gene lost 0 bases and the J gene lost 2 bases, with 15 bases spanning the gap. This CDR3 comprises 16 residues. Written as DNA, the CDR3 is TGTGCCAGCAGCGTAGCTTTAAAGGACAGACCCTACGAGCAGTACTTC. It yields the protein CASSVALKDRPYEQYF.

This chain uses TRBV30 with TRBJ1-4; D is uncertain. The CDR3 sequence is 12 residues long. V lost 5 bases to trimming and J lost 2 bases, with 6 bases between them. In germline, CDR1 is GTSNPN, CDR2 SVGIG (reference sequence). In DNA form, the CDR3 reads TGTGCCTGGGGAGGGACTAATGAAAAACTGTTTTTT. Protein product: CAWGGTNEKLFF.

V is TRBV6-4 and J is TRBJ2-3; 8 nucleotides match TRBD1. Germline assignment: CDR1 MRHNA and CDR2 SNTAGT. The V segment lost 4 bases and the J segment 1 base; nucleotides outside the gene matches: 4. CDR3 length equals 15 residues. The CDR3 nucleotides read TGTGCCAGCAGTGCACCGGGACAGGGCACAGATACGCAGTATTTT. Its protein is CASSAPGQGTDTQYF.

This clone occurred once. The rearrangement links TRBV5-4 to TRBJ2-7; TRBD1 is a possible D gene (5 bases). V was trimmed by 2 bases and J by 1 base, leaving 16 bases between them. The CDR3 consists of 16 residues. The germline gives CDR1 SGHNT, CDR2 YYREEE (reference sequence). The CDR3 nucleotides read TGTGCCAGCAGCTTTGGTACAGGCGATAAATCCTACGAGCAGTACTTC. Its translation: CASSFGTGDKSYEQYF. Together with reference TRBV5-4 and TRBJ2-7, the CDR3 gives the full variable domain: ETGVTQSPTHLIKTRGQQVTLRCSSQSGHNTVSWYQQALGQGPQFIFQYYREEENGRGNFPPRFSGLQFPNYSSELNVNALELDDSALYLCASSFGTGDKSYEQYFGPGTRLTVT.

The chain is built from TRBV27 and TRBJ2-7, with D perhaps matching TRBD2 (5 bases). The V end was cut by 2 bases, the J end by 3 bases, with 11 bases between. Germline lookup yields CDR1 MNHEY and CDR2 SMNVEV (reference sequence). There are 14 residues in the CDR3. The CDR3 nucleotides are TGTGCCAGCAGTTTACGAAGCGGTTTCTACGAGCAGTACTTC. It yields the protein CASSLRSGFYEQYF.

The chain combines TRBV10-1 with TRBJ1-2; D unresolved. The CDR3 totals 14 residues. The V and J ends lost 8 bases and 2 bases respectively, with 15 bases between them. Germline CDR1 reads WNHNN; CDR2 reads SYGVQD (reference sequence). Here the CDR3 DNA reads TGCGCCAGCCAGGTGGAGGGAATAAACTATGGCTACACCTTC. It translates to CASQVEGINYGYTF.

The V and J genes are TRBV9 and TRBJ2-2; D might be TRBD2 (6 bases). CDR1 is SGDLS, CDR2 YYNGEE, per germline. The V and J ends lost 4 bases and 0 bases respectively, with 13 bases between them. CDR3 length: 16 residues. The CDR3 reads CASSPRGGPNTGELFF. CDR3 in DNA: TGTGCCAGCAGCCCCCGGGGAGGACCGAACACCGGGGAGCTGTTTTTT.

This clone was found a few times. V and J are TRBV18 and TRBJ1-2, with 9 bases identical to TRBD1. The junction had 8 bases not matched to a gene; V was cut back by 4 bases and J by 8 bases. The CDR3 runs 14 residues. Germline CDR1 and CDR2: KGHSH and LQKENI. CDR3 sequence reads: CASSLGTGRMGYTF. The CDR3 DNA reads TGTGCCAGCTCACTCGGGACAGGGAGGATGGGCTACACCTTC.

This clone was detected a few times. The chain combines TRBV7-9 with TRBJ1-2; no clear D. Trimming removed 3 bases at V and 8 bases at J, with 10 bases between. CDR1 is SEHNR and CDR2 is FQNEAQ in the germline V gene (reference sequence). The CDR3 covers 12 residues. CDR3: CASSLNGVGYTF. CDR3 in DNA: TGTGCCAGCAGCTTGAACGGGGTCGGCTACACCTTC.

The chain couples TRBV5-4 to TRBJ2-1, with 12 bases matching TRBD2. Germline V lookup: CDR1 SGHNT, CDR2 YYREEE (reference sequence). The CDR3 has 15 amino acids. V was clipped by 4 bases and J by 7 bases; unmatched bases: 6. The CDR3 here is CASSAGLAGRNEQFF. The CDR3 bases are TGTGCCAGCAGCGCAGGACTAGCGGGAAGGAATGAGCAGTTCTTC.

V usage is TRBV15 and J usage is TRBJ2-5; no firm D call. The CDR3 sequence is 14 residues long. Looked up from germline, CDR1 is LNHNV and CDR2 is YYDKDF (reference sequence). V lost 1 base, J lost 2 bases, and 8 bases lay in between. The CDR3 DNA is TGTGCCACCAGCAGAGTAGGGATTCAAGAGACCCAGTACTTC. As protein: CATSRVGIQETQYF.

The J gene is TRBJ1-5, the V gene TRBV19, with 8 bases lining up with TRBD1. This CDR3 is 16 amino acids long. The trim removed 4 bases at V and 3 bases at J, leaving 8 bases unmatched. From germline, CDR1 is LNHDA and CDR2 SQIVND (reference sequence). CDR3 sequence reads: CASSRPGTGPNQPQHF. In nucleotides, the CDR3 is TGTGCCAGTAGTAGGCCGGGGACAGGCCCCAATCAGCCCCAGCATTTT.

Turning to this clone: An end of the junction differs from the germline gene, which may be a read error. J is TRBJ1-3 and V is TRBV6-1, with TRBD1 identical over 12 bases. CDR1 is MNHNS, CDR2 SASEGT, per germline. The CDR3 loop spans 14 amino acids. The CDR3 loop is CASSADGTGGMTHF. CDR3 bases: TGTGCCAGCAGTGCGGACGGGACAGGGGGCATGACGCATTTT.

The chain joins TRBV2 to TRBJ1-1; tentative D call: TRBD1 (5 bases). This CDR3 contains 12 residues. V lost 9 bases to trimming and J lost 5 bases, with 13 bases between them. CDR1 is SNHLY and CDR2 is FYNNEI in the germline V gene. The CDR3 loop is CARGEGMTEAFF. The CDR3 DNA reads as TGTGCCAGAGGGGAGGGAATGACTGAAGCTTTCTTT.

The chain links TRBV14 to TRBJ2-3, with 7 bases lining up with TRBD2. Germline-derived CDR1 and CDR2 are SGHDN and FVKESK. J lost 4 bases, V lost 5 bases, and 3 bases had no gene match. The CDR3 spans 13 residues. The CDR3 DNA follows: TGTGCCAGCAGCTCGGGACTACCAGATACGCAGTATTTT. This gives the protein CASSSGLPDTQYF.

The chain combines TRBV6-1 with TRBJ2-7; 7 bases are shared with TRBD2. Germline V gene lookup returns CDR1 MNHNS and CDR2 SASEGT. The CDR3 has 15 amino acids. V shed 1 base and J 9 bases; nucleotides not matched to a gene: 12. Here the CDR3 DNA reads TGTGCCAGCAGTGAAGGTATCGCGGGAGAGAGTGTGCAGTACTTC. Translated, it gives CASSEGIAGESVQYF.

This clone is a singleton in its sample. V and J are TRBV30 and TRBJ1-5, with a tentative D call TRBD1 (5 bases). Germline CDR1 and CDR2: GTSNPN and SVGIG (reference sequence). The V gene lost 1 base and the J gene lost 10 bases, with 14 bases spanning the gap. The CDR3 is 13 amino acids. Here the CDR3 reads CAWSGDSNPPQHF. Here the CDR3 DNA reads TGTGCCTGGAGTGGGGACTCTAACCCACCCCAGCATTTT.

The rearrangement joins TRBV5-3 to TRBJ1-1, with unresolved D. TRBV5-3 is given ORF status, its function remaining uncertain. V was trimmed by 4 bases and J by 9 bases, leaving 13 bases between them. The CDR3 runs to 12 residues. The CDR3 protein is CARSPVGSQAFF. The CDR3 DNA reads TGTGCCAGAAGCCCAGTGGGCAGTCAAGCTTTCTTT.

This clone was counted between two and nine times. CDR3 protein: CASTETGTGLYEQYF. The DNA of the CDR3 is TGTGCCAGCACCGAAACCGGGACAGGGTTATACGAGCAGTACTTC. The V call is TRBV7-9, the J call TRBJ2-7; 9 bases align to TRBD1. V lost 7 bases to trimming and J lost 4 bases; unmatched junction nucleotides: 11. The germline gives CDR1 SEHNR, CDR2 FQNEAQ (reference sequence). The CDR3 is 15 amino acids.